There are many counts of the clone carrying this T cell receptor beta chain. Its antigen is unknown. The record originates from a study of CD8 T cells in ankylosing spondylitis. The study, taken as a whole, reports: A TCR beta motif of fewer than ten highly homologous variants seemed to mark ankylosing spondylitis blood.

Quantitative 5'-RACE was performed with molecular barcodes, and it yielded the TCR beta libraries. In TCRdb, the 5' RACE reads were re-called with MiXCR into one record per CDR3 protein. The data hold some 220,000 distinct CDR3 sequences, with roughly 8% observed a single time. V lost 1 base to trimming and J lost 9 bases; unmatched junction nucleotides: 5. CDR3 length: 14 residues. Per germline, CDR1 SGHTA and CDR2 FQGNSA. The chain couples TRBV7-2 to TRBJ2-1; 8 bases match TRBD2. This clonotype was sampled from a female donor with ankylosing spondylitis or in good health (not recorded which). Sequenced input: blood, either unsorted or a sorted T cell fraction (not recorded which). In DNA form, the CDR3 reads TGTGCCAGCAGCTTAGAGCGGGAGTCCGGTGAGCAGTTCTTC. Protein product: CASSLERESGEQFF.